The 27 T cell receptor beta chains reported below all come from one sample, sequenced in a study of blood T cells in healthy people across ages. Combining a sample-barcoded 5' primer with a J-beta primer mix, a second PCR ran for roughly 7 to 11 cycles. TCRdb independently ran MiXCR on the 5' RACE reads; one entry per CDR3 protein. This repertoire shows hundreds of thousands of distinct CDR3 sequences, around 54% found once; its top ten account for approximately 37%. The sample comprised blood. Source of these receptors: a man aged 55 to 70 in good health.

CDR3 loop: CASSPAWDRDYEQYF. In DNA, the CDR3 is TGTGCCAGCAGTCCCGCATGGGACAGGGACTACGAGCAGTACTTC. The rearrangement joins TRBV6-5 to TRBJ2-7; 9 positions match TRBD1. V lost 5 bases, J lost 3 bases, and 8 bases stayed unmatched. Germline assignment: CDR1 MNHEY and CDR2 SVGAGI. CDR3 length equals 15 residues.

Concerning this clonotype itself: Just one base apart from a much larger clone, this may be a read error. The chain recombines TRBV24-1 with TRBJ2-1, with 8 bases fitting TRBD2. Looked up from germline, CDR1 is KGHDR and CDR2 is SFDVKD. Trimming took 5 bases from V and 0 from J; bases not matched to a gene: 17. This CDR3 region has 20 residues. Here the CDR3 reads CATSGSLLREAASSYNEQFF. Written as DNA, the CDR3 is TGTGCCACCAGTGGCTCGTTGTTGCGGGAGGCCGCGAGCTCCTACAATGAGCAGTTCTTC.

The chain couples TRBV11-2 to TRBJ2-5, with D maybe TRBD2 (6 bases). Per germline, CDR1 SGHAT and CDR2 FQNNGV. The V end was cut by 3 bases, the J end by 11 bases, with 25 bases between. This CDR3 has 16 amino acids. CDR3 DNA sequence: TGTGCCAGCAGCTTGCCGGGAGCCTACGGTAACAATGAGCAGTACTTC. Translating gives CASSLPGAYGNNEQYF.

The rearrangement joins TRBV5-1 to TRBJ2-4, with D perhaps being TRBD1 or TRBD2 (6 bases each). The germline V gene has CDR1 SGHRS and CDR2 YFSETQ. The CDR3 extends over 15 amino acids. V was pared by 0 bases and J by 15 bases, with 22 bases between. The CDR3, as DNA: TGCGCCAGCAGCTTGGAGGGGGGCGTAGGCTACGAGCGGTACTTC. Its protein product is CASSLEGGVGYERYF.

The CDR3 DNA sequence: TGTGCCAGCAGCGGAGGCGGCAGCTACGAGCAGTACTTC. Amino acid sequence: CASSGGGSYEQYF. The V call is TRBV9, the J call TRBJ2-7; D remains unclear. V was shortened by 3 bases and J by 3 bases, with 10 bases between the two germline ends. The CDR3 runs to 13 residues. The V gene's germline CDR1 is SGDLS and CDR2 YYNGEE.

This sequence joins TRBV5-1 and TRBJ2-3; D may be TRBD1 or TRBD2 (5 bases each). V was pared by 5 bases and J by 9 bases, with 19 bases between. CDR3 length equals 14 residues. CDR1 is SGHRS and CDR2 is YFSETQ in the germline V gene. The CDR3 loop is CASREGAGGGTQYF. The CDR3 nucleotides are TGCGCCAGCAGAGAAGGGGCCGGAGGTGGGACGCAGTATTTT.

This chain connects TRBV27 to TRBJ2-1, with 12 bases fitting TRBD2. The trim removed 2 bases at V and 7 bases at J, leaving 3 bases unmatched. Germline V gene sequence: CDR1 MNHEY, CDR2 SMNVEV (reference sequence). The CDR3 contains 15 residues. The CDR3 region is CASSLASGGDNEQFF. The CDR3 DNA follows: TGTGCCAGCAGTTTAGCTAGCGGGGGGGATAATGAGCAGTTCTTC.

This chain joins TRBV28 and TRBJ2-3; TRBD1 might be the D (6 bases). CDR1 MDHEN and CDR2 SYDVKM come from the germline V gene. The V end lost 6 bases, the J end lost 2 bases, and 12 bases lay between the germline ends. This CDR3 spans 14 amino acids. The CDR3 reads CASRPGQYTDTQYF. In DNA, the CDR3 is TGTGCCAGCAGACCGGGACAATACACAGATACGCAGTATTTT.

The V and J genes are TRBV5-1 and TRBJ2-2; possibly TRBD2 for D (6 bases). V shed 4 bases and J shed 6 bases, with 16 bases lying between them. From germline, CDR1 is SGHRS and CDR2 YFSETQ. The CDR3 has 15 residues. CDR3 sequence (DNA): TGCGCCAGCAGCGCCCTTCCAAGCGGGCCCGGGGAGCTGTTTTTT. This gives the protein CASSALPSGPGELFF.

The CDR3: CASSSWDRGGETQYF. In nucleotides, the CDR3 is TGTGCCAGCAGTTCCTGGGACAGGGGTGGAGAGACCCAGTACTTC. The rearrangement links TRBV12-3 or TRBV12-4 to TRBJ2-5; TRBD1 matches at 10 bases. V dropped 4 bases and J dropped 4; count of bases not matched to a gene: 6. CDR3 length: 15 residues.

This clonotype was seen only a few times. The rearrangement links TRBV28 to TRBJ2-5; D is possibly TRBD1 (7 bases). Trimming shortened V by 4 bases and J by 5 bases, and 14 bases separated the two germline ends. This CDR3 spans 14 amino acids. Germline CDR1 reads MDHEN; CDR2 reads SYDVKM. CDR3 sequence (DNA): TGTGCCAGCAGTTCACAACAGGGGAGGGAGACCCAGTACTTC. As protein: CASSSQQGRETQYF.

The genes are TRBV4-1 and TRBJ1-5, with D perhaps matching TRBD1 (5 bases). CDR3 length: 16 residues. V lost 0 bases, J lost 0 bases, and 9 bases lay in between. The germline V gene encodes CDR1 MGHRA and CDR2 YSYEKL. The CDR3 loop is CASSQDPRVSNQPQHF. CDR3 nucleotides: TGCGCCAGCAGCCAAGATCCCAGGGTTAGCAATCAGCCCCAGCATTTT.

This clonotype was observed a handful of times. The chain combines TRBV9 with TRBJ2-7, with D perhaps TRBD2 (5 bases). V was clipped by 2 bases and J by 1 base, with 10 bases between them. Per the germline V gene, CDR1 is SGDLS and CDR2 is YYNGEE. The CDR3 extends over 14 amino acids. The CDR3 sequence is CASSVNWESYEQYF. The CDR3 bases are TGTGCCAGCAGCGTGAATTGGGAGTCCTACGAGCAGTACTTC. Filled out from reference TRBV9 and TRBJ2-7, the complete variable domain reads DSGVTQTPKHLITATGQRVTLRCSPRSGDLSVYWYQQSLDQGLQFLIQYYNGEERAKGNILERFSAQQFPDLHSELNLSSLELGDSALYFCASSVNWESYEQYFGPGTRLTVT.

Turning to this clonotype: Its ends do not fully match the called genes, so a read error is possible. The chain joins TRBV5-1 to TRBJ2-7, with TRBD1 identical over 9 bases. The germline V gene encodes CDR1 SGHRS and CDR2 YFSETQ. This CDR3 has 15 amino acids. Here the CDR3 reads CASSLGQGSSSEQYF. The CDR3 DNA sequence: TGCGCCAGCAGCTTAGGACAGGGGAGCTCCTCCGAGCAGTACTTC.

The rearrangement uses TRBV7-2 and TRBJ2-5; D remains unclear. The CDR3 runs 12 residues. V gave up 8 bases and J gave up 2 bases, with 9 bases separating them. Germline values: CDR1 SGHTA, CDR2 FQGNSA. Here the CDR3 DNA reads TGTGCCAGCGGCACTTTACAAGAGACCCAGTACTTC. Translated, it gives CASGTLQETQYF.

The chain combines TRBV5-1 with TRBJ2-3; 8 positions agree with TRBD2. The CDR3 loop spans 14 amino acids. Germline lookup yields CDR1 SGHRS and CDR2 YFSETQ. Losses at the gene ends were 6 bases for V and 3 bases for J; bases not matched to a gene: 6. The CDR3 reads CASTREGGTDTQYF. Here the CDR3 DNA reads TGCGCCAGCACACGGGAGGGCGGGACAGATACGCAGTATTTT.

The chain has TRBV28 and TRBJ1-2; D call uncertain. The length of the CDR3 is 12 residues. V shed 4 bases and J shed 4 bases, with 7 bases lying between them. Germline loops: CDR1 MDHEN, CDR2 SYDVKM. DNA for the CDR3: TGTGCCAGCAGTTGGACGGGCTATGGCTACACCTTC. Protein sequence: CASSWTGYGYTF.

For the CDR3, the DNA is TGCAGTGCTAGCGGGGGGGCGGCAGATACGCAGTATTTT. Translation: CSASGGAADTQYF. The chain joins TRBV20-1 to TRBJ2-3; 8 nucleotides match TRBD2. Germline-derived CDR1 and CDR2 are DFQATT and SNEGSKA (reference sequence). The length of the CDR3 is 13 residues. V gave up 3 bases and J gave up 4 bases; unmatched junction bases: 3.

This chain connects TRBV5-1 to TRBJ1-2, with 8 bases matching TRBD1. CDR1 is SGHRS and CDR2 is YFSETQ in the germline V gene. The CDR3 covers 14 residues. Unmatched junction bases numbered 8, after V lost 7 bases and J lost 3 bases. CDR3: CASGGQAADYGYTF. The CDR3 DNA reads as TGCGCCAGCGGGGGACAGGCGGCGGACTATGGCTACACCTTC.

The rearrangement links TRBV9 to TRBJ2-1; a possible D gene is TRBD2 (6 bases). Germline loops: CDR1 SGDLS, CDR2 YYNGEE. V lost 3 bases, J lost 0 bases, and 10 bases lay in between. CDR3 size: 15 residues. CDR3 region: CASSGPSDSYNEQFF. The CDR3 DNA is TGTGCCAGCAGCGGCCCTAGCGACTCCTACAATGAGCAGTTCTTC.

V gene TRBV25-1 combines with J gene TRBJ1-3; TRBD1 is a possible D gene (6 bases). Germline-derived CDR1 and CDR2 are MGHDK and SYGVNS. This CDR3 is built from 14 residues. V was cut by 3 bases and J by 4 bases, with 10 bases left in between. The CDR3: CASSDGGPGNTIYF. The CDR3 DNA is TGTGCCAGCAGTGATGGGGGGCCCGGAAACACCATATATTTT.

The gene calls are TRBV20-1 and TRBJ2-7, with a possible D match to TRBD1 (6 bases). In germline, CDR1 is DFQATT, CDR2 SNEGSKA (reference sequence). V was shortened by 5 bases and J by 4 bases, with 15 bases between the two germline ends. The CDR3 totals 13 residues. The CDR3 DNA follows: TGCAGTGCTGGGGGACACGCCTTATACGAGCAGTACTTC. As protein: CSAGGHALYEQYF.

The chain employs TRBV2 and TRBJ1-1; unclear D gene. The germline gives CDR1 SNHLY, CDR2 FYNNEI. V lost 3 bases and J 1 base, leaving 12 bases between the germline ends. The length of the CDR3 is 15 residues. CDR3 sequence reads: CASSENLDPNTEAFF. CDR3 nucleotides: TGTGCCAGCAGTGAGAACCTTGACCCGAACACTGAAGCTTTCTTT.

The rearrangement links TRBV6-5 to TRBJ2-7, with TRBD1 matching over 8 bases. TRBJ2-5 matches the DNA end more closely, so the J call is doubtful. The CDR3 is made up of 13 amino acids. The germline gives CDR1 MNHEY, CDR2 SVGAGI. The CDR3 bases are TGTGCCAGCGCCGCGACAGGGGCCGGGACCCAGTACTTC. It encodes CASAATGAGTQYF.

This clonotype is a singleton in its sample. The V gene is TRBV20-1, the J gene TRBJ2-7, with D hard to call. The DNA end is more similar to TRBJ2-5, so the J call may be wrong. The CDR3 spans 14 residues. Germline V gives CDR1 DFQATT, CDR2 SNEGSKA (reference sequence). The CDR3 is CSAREAVSQETQYF. The CDR3 bases are TGCAGTGCTAGAGAGGCCGTCAGTCAAGAGACCCAGTACTTC.

The gene calls are TRBV7-9 and TRBJ2-1; 7 bases align to TRBD2. The CDR3 loop spans 15 amino acids. CDR1 is SEHNR, CDR2 FQNEAQ, per germline (reference sequence). V gave up 5 bases and J gave up 2 bases; unmatched junction bases: 6. The CDR3 protein is CASSPWGGTYNEQFF. DNA of the CDR3: TGTGCCAGCAGCCCATGGGGGGGAACCTACAATGAGCAGTTCTTC.

The V call is TRBV5-6, the J call TRBJ2-2, with 15 bases identical to TRBD2. Germline lookup yields CDR1 SGHDT and CDR2 YYEEEE. V trimming: 3 bases; J trimming: 6 bases; junction bases outside the gene matches: 0. The CDR3 contains 15 residues. CDR3 in DNA: TGTGCCAGCAGCTGGACTAGCGGGGGGGCCGGGGAGCTGTTTTTT. This encodes CASSWTSGGAGELFF.